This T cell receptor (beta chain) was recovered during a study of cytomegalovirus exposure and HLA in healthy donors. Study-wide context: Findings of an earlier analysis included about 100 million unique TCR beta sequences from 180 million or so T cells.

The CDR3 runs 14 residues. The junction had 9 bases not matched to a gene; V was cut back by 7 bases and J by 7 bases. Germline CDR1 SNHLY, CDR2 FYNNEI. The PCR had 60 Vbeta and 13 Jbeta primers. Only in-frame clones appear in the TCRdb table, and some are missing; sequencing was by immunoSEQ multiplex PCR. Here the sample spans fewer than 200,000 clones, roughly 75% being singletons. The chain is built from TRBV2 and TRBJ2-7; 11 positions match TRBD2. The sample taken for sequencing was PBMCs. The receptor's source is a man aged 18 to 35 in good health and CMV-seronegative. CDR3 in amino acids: CASNPRTSGLEQYF. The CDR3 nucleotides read TGTGCCAGCAATCCCCGGACTAGCGGGCTAGAGCAGTACTTC.